The 13 T cell receptor beta chains given below trace back to one sample, sequenced in a study of T cell responses to AZD1222 COVID-19 vaccine. The table came from immunoSEQ multiplex PCR; TCRdb's copy has only in-frame clones and leaves some out. The data contain 150,000 to 200,000 clones, 85% to 90% of them singletons. This sample comprised peripheral blood, obtained 28 days after the second AZD1222 dose. The receptors stem from an adult who received the AZD1222 COVID-19 vaccine.

The chain joins TRBV7-9 to TRBJ1-2; 7 bases agree with TRBD1. This CDR3 spans 14 amino acids. The germline V gene has CDR1 SEHNR and CDR2 FQNEAQ (reference sequence). J was trimmed by 2 bases and V by 5 bases; bases with no gene match: 5. The CDR3 DNA follows: TGTGCCAGCAGCCGACAGGGAGGGAACTATGGCTACACCTTC. Its translation is CASSRQGGNYGYTF.

The CDR3 coding sequence is TGTGCCAGCAGCTTAGGACCCTACACAGATACGCAGTATTTT. Protein: CASSLGPYTDTQYF. V is TRBV7-3 and J is TRBJ2-3; D gene ambiguous. The CDR3 sequence is 14 residues long. The V and J ends lost 2 bases and 2 bases respectively, with 8 bases between them. In germline, CDR1 is SGHTA, CDR2 FQGTGA.

This clone has only one observation. This rearrangement joins TRBV6-5 to TRBJ1-1, with 8 bases lining up with TRBD1. With 6 bases clipped from V and 6 bases from J, the junction kept 9 bases outside the gene matches. Germline V lookup: CDR1 MNHEY, CDR2 SVGAGI. This CDR3 contains 14 residues. The CDR3 coding sequence is TGTGCCAGCAGCGCTTCAGGGGGCGCGCCTGAAGCTTTCTTT. This sequence encodes CASSASGGAPEAFF.

J is TRBJ1-2 and V is TRBV12-3 or TRBV12-4; no reliable D call. V was clipped by 6 bases and J by 4 bases, with 9 bases between them. This CDR3 comprises 12 residues. CDR3 amino acids: CASSNEGYGYTF. DNA for the CDR3: TGTGCCAGCAGCAACGAGGGCTATGGCTACACCTTC.

The chain links TRBV28 to TRBJ1-1; a possible D gene is TRBD1 (6 bases). Trimming removed 3 bases from V and 5 bases from J, with 19 bases in between. CDR3 length: 16 residues. The germline CDR1 and CDR2 sequences are MDHEN and SYDVKM. The CDR3 loop is CASSFGGAMRSTEAFF. The CDR3 DNA sequence: TGTGCCAGCAGTTTTGGGGGGGCGATGAGGAGTACTGAAGCTTTCTTT.

The chain uses TRBV5-8 and TRBJ2-1; 12 bases agree with TRBD2. Germline V lookup: CDR1 SGHTS, CDR2 YDEGEE. The trim removed 3 bases at V and 8 bases at J, leaving 9 bases unmatched. This CDR3 region has 16 residues. For the CDR3, the DNA is TGTGCCAGCAGCTGGACTCTAGCGGGGGGGCCCGATGAGCAGTTCTTC. This gives the protein CASSWTLAGGPDEQFF.

The CDR3 loop is CASSSKPTSNYGYTF. CDR3 coding DNA: TGCGCCAGCAGCTCCAAGCCGACCTCTAACTATGGCTACACCTTC. The chain joins TRBV5-1 to TRBJ1-2; D uncertain. The CDR3 length is 15 residues. CDR1 is SGHRS and CDR2 is YFSETQ in the germline V gene. Trimming took 3 bases from V and 0 from J, leaving 12 bases between them.

The genes are TRBV6-1 and TRBJ2-2; either TRBD1 or TRBD2 may supply D (6 bases each). The CDR3 runs 18 residues. Germline values: CDR1 MNHNS, CDR2 SASEGT. V was clipped by 4 bases and J by 3 bases, with 21 bases between them. The CDR3 DNA reads TGTGCCAGCAGTGTGATAAGGATGGGGGGCGCGGACACCGGGGAGCTGTTTTTT. It translates to CASSVIRMGGADTGELFF.

The chain joins TRBV12-2 to TRBJ1-1; the table gives TRBD1 as D, unverified against the DNA. TRBV12-2 is marked as a pseudogene. The CDR3 spans 17 residues. In nucleotides, the CDR3 is TGTGCAAGTCGCTCCAGGGGGTTACAGACCGGGTTCACTGAAGCTTTCTTT. Its protein is CASRSRGLQTGFTEAFF.

On this clone itself: In the same sample, other DNA sequences code for this CDR3. The rearrangement joins TRBV19 to TRBJ1-1; D gene uncertain. The CDR3 contains 13 residues. V lost 1 base, J lost 1 base, and 4 bases lay in between. The germline V gene encodes CDR1 LNHDA and CDR2 SQIVND (reference sequence). The DNA for the CDR3 is TGTGCCAGTAGTATAGGAGGGAACACTGAAGCTTTCTTT. This codes for CASSIGGNTEAFF. Full variable domain (rest looked up from reference TRBV19 and TRBJ1-1): DGGITQSPKYLFRKEGQNVTLSCEQNLNHDAMYWYRQDPGQGLRLIYYSQIVNDFQKGDIAEGYSVSREKKESFPLTVTSAQKNPTAFYLCASSIGGNTEAFFGQGTRLTVV.

The chain uses TRBV7-3 and TRBJ2-3; D unclear. This CDR3 region has 15 residues. Germline assignment: CDR1 SGHTA and CDR2 FQGTGA. V lost 2 bases, J lost 0 bases, and 9 bases lay in between. The CDR3 coding sequence is TGTGCCAGCAGCTTAGCCCTTGGAAGCACAGATACGCAGTATTTT. This sequence encodes CASSLALGSTDTQYF.

The rearrangement links TRBV9 to TRBJ2-5; TRBD1 agrees at 11 bases. The ends lost 4 bases at V and 4 bases at J; junction bases unmatched: 6. CDR3 size: 15 residues. Germline CDR1 SGDLS, CDR2 YYNGEE. Written as DNA, the CDR3 is TGTGCCAGCAGCTCTACCGGGACAGGGGGAGAGACCCAGTACTTC. It yields the protein CASSSTGTGGETQYF.

The rearrangement joins TRBV15 to TRBJ1-5; TRBD1 is a possible D gene (6 bases). V gave up 0 bases and J gave up 6 bases, with 15 bases separating them. Germline CDR1 LNHNV, CDR2 YYDKDF (reference sequence). This CDR3 has 16 amino acids. The CDR3 DNA reads as TGTGCCACCAGCAGAGATAACGCAGGGGCAGGTCAGCCCCAGCATTTT. Translated: CATSRDNAGAGQPQHF.